The 8 T cell receptor beta chains reported below all come from one sample, sequenced in a study of Ad26.COV2.S vaccination and SARS-CoV-2 variants. This table comes from immunoSEQ multiplex PCR, and its TCRdb copy is limited to in-frame clones, with some not included. The sample contains about 320,000 clones, approximately 86% of which appear only once. Treatment denoted: some 19 received Ad26.COV2.S at low or high dose, single or two shots; about 5 received placebo; per-sample allocation not given. On day 63 after the first injection, vaccine and placebo recipients gave samples. The input for sequencing was peripheral blood, taken in a trial of Ad26.COV2.S vaccine versus placebo. Receptors originate from a person between 18 and 65 years old who received the Ad26.COV2.S COVID-19 vaccine or a placebo.

This clone was recorded only once. The genes are TRBV6-1 and TRBJ1-2; no reliable D call. Germline CDR1 MNHNS, CDR2 SASEGT. The length of the CDR3 is 14 residues. V was cut by 0 bases and J by 4 bases, with 9 bases left in between. CDR3 residues: CASSEATRVYGYTF. CDR3 sequence (DNA): TGTGCCAGCAGTGAAGCGACGCGGGTCTATGGCTACACCTTC.

The chain employs TRBV18 and TRBJ2-7, with 8 bases that match TRBD2. The junction had 1 base not matched to a gene; V was cut back by 2 bases and J by 1 base. CDR1 is KGHSH and CDR2 is LQKENI in the germline V gene. CDR3 length equals 14 residues. The CDR3 DNA reads as TGTGCCAGCTCACCAGCGGGAGGTTCCTACGAGCAGTACTTC. It encodes CASSPAGGSYEQYF.

The chain has TRBV4-1 and TRBJ2-1, with 15 bases matching TRBD2. The J segment lost 16 bases and the V segment lost 0 bases, leaving 13 bases of the junction unmatched. This CDR3 region has 17 residues. Per the germline V gene, CDR1 is MGHRA and CDR2 is YSYEKL. In DNA form, the CDR3 reads TGCGCCAGCAGCCAAGATCGTCGGACTAGCGGGGGGGACCGATTTTTCTTC. Its protein product is CASSQDRRTSGGDRFFF.

This sequence joins TRBV27 and TRBJ2-3, with 7 bases lining up with TRBD1. Germline V lookup: CDR1 MNHEY, CDR2 SMNVEV (reference sequence). Losses at the gene ends were 5 bases for V and 2 bases for J; bases not matched to a gene: 7. The CDR3 length is 15 residues. The CDR3 protein is CASSPWDRSTDTQYF. CDR3 nucleotide sequence: TGTGCCAGCAGTCCCTGGGACAGATCCACAGATACGCAGTATTTT.

This chain connects TRBV4-1 to TRBJ2-5; D call uncertain. The CDR3 contains 14 residues. The germline gives CDR1 MGHRA, CDR2 YSYEKL. Trimming stripped 1 base from V and 1 base from J, with 7 bases between. The CDR3 protein is CASSQGASQETQYF. For the CDR3, the DNA is TGCGCCAGCAGCCAAGGCGCCAGCCAAGAGACCCAGTACTTC.

The chain carries TRBV6-5 and TRBJ1-2, with D uncertain. Germline CDR1 MNHEY, CDR2 SVGAGI. Trimming shortened V by 2 bases and J by 0 bases, and 10 bases separated the two germline ends. The CDR3 is 15 residues long. DNA for the CDR3: TGTGCCAGCAGTTACCGCAGGACTCCTAACTATGGCTACACCTTC. It yields the protein CASSYRRTPNYGYTF.

The rearrangement links TRBV30 to TRBJ1-4; unclear D gene. CDR1 is GTSNPN and CDR2 is SVGIG in the germline V gene (reference sequence). CDR3 size: 11 residues. The ends were cut back, 1 base at V and 8 bases at J, with 5 bases in the middle. In nucleotides, the CDR3 is TGTGCCTGGAGTGACTACGAAAAACTGTTTTTT. Its protein is CAWSDYEKLFF.

This clone came up a few times. This chain uses TRBV9 with TRBJ1-1; possible D gene TRBD1, 5 bases. Trimming left V 0 bases short and J 4 bases short, with 13 bases between. This CDR3 has 15 residues. Germline CDR1 reads SGDLS; CDR2 reads YYNGEE. The CDR3 DNA sequence: TGTGCCAGCAGCGTAGTTCGGGGGACGGGCACTGAAGCTTTCTTT. Translating gives CASSVVRGTGTEAFF. Complete variable domain (other parts from reference TRBV9 and TRBJ1-1): DSGVTQTPKHLITATGQRVTLRCSPRSGDLSVYWYQQSLDQGLQFLIQYYNGEERAKGNILERFSAQQFPDLHSELNLSSLELGDSALYFCASSVVRGTGTEAFFGQGTRLTVV.